The text below deals with one T cell receptor beta chain. Its cognate antigen has yet to be identified. No base quality values were provided; no much bigger clone lies one nucleotide off. In total, approximately 700 healthy bone marrow donors made up the cohort. All cohort members were sampled while nominally healthy, although unrecorded immune exposures were likely present. The donor tested CMV seronegative, placing the donor among the approximately 400 seronegative members of the cohort. Every donor gave a peripheral blood sample, and the peripheral blood mononuclear cells from that sample were used for TCR beta sequencing. Genomic DNA extraction from the blood cell samples was performed with the Qiagen DNeasy Blood Extraction Kit. Library preparation was by the immunoSEQ multiplex PCR assay. The multiplex PCR relied on a mix of 60 forward primers for TCR Vbeta segments and 13 reverse primers for TCR Jbeta segments. The CDR3 region of rearranged TCR beta genes was amplified from genomic DNA by a multiplex PCR assay. The amplified TCR beta libraries were sequenced on the Illumina HiSeq System as 87-base-pair reads. As for the original processing: A later analysis counted about 80 million unique TCR beta chains across the 640 or so repertoires, and roughly 9.9 million of these chains were shared by at least two donors. Raw reads were error-corrected and collapsed into unique sequences with a nearest-neighbor algorithm that merged closely related sequences to remove PCR and sequencing errors. V, D and J gene segments were assigned by aligning CDR3 sequences to IMGT reference sequences. Each retained sequence needed at least a six-nucleotide match to both a V gene segment and a J gene segment. Rearrangements were called productive when the CDR3 lacked stop codons and stayed in frame with V and J; all others were non-productive. CDR3 was defined according to IMGT convention as the region running from the second conserved V-encoded cysteine to the conserved J-encoded phenylalanine. Sequences without an unambiguous match to a single V gene segment were excluded from the earlier analysis of a few hundred of the donors. In an earlier analysis of approximately 610 of the donors, V segments were called functional above 56.7% productive rearrangements and were called segregating when the between-donor standard deviation exceeded 5%. A statistical classification framework was developed to diagnose cytomegalovirus status using the catalog of TCR beta chain sequences. In a later analysis, TCR nucleotide sequences were compared against IMGT/GENE-DB human TR gene sequences so that V and J genes could be assigned. In a later analysis, CDR3 sequences and most-parsimonious VDJ recombination scenarios were assigned using the TCRdist pipeline. A later analysis defined each TCR beta chain by its CDR3 amino acid sequence plus V-gene family, and excluded reads lacking a unique V-gene family. A later analysis removed 592 highly shared, low-generation-probability nucleotide sequences to deal with suspected cross-contamination and a sequencing artifact. In a later analysis, a clonal expansion index was calculated for each public chain from normalized within-repertoire ranks of inferred template counts. In a later analysis, generation probabilities were computed using a VDJ recombination model fitted to out-of-frame rearrangements, and the results were checked against IGoR. Hypergeometric tests were used in a later analysis to score TCR-TCR, TCR-HLA and TCR-CMV co-occurrence, with a repertoire-size bias correction applied to the TCR pairs. A later analysis estimated false discovery rates by permuting HLA or CMV assignments 20 times. In a later analysis, co-occurring TCRs were grouped using DBSCAN, and TCRdist sequence similarity was added for clustering within HLA-allele-positive subsets. Repertoires with fewer than 30,000 or more than 120,000 public chains, plus five repertoires with anomalous nucleotide sharing, were excluded from co-occurrence clustering. Imported from immuneACCESS, the table was reduced by TCRdb to in-frame sequences with V and J called. These copies leave out some clones; in studies compared against another copy, an unresolved V gene accounts for under half, and the cause of the remainder is not known. D and trimming were read from the DNA, whereas the V and J calls and clone size are those reported in that table. The sample has roughly 200,000 clones on record, approximately 90% of them singletons. The ten largest clones represent around 0.99% of the sample.

A distance of 10 bases separates the germline ends of V and J, which lose 4 bases and 6 bases respectively. The CDR3 runs 14 amino acids, cysteine and phenylalanine included. The only DNA kept is the CDR3, 42 bases in frame from the first base. The germline V gene specifies MNHEY as CDR1 and SVGAGI as CDR2. The entry originates in a study of cytomegalovirus exposure and HLA in healthy donors (dated by TCRdb to the late 2010s). About the investigation overall: An earlier analysis of about 560 of the donors reported over 250 Gb of sequence data and 95 million to 140 million unique TCR beta sequences obtained from 180 million or so T cells. Approximately 310 gigabases of sequencing data and 80 million or so unique TCR sequences were included in an early release covering about 600 HLA-typed donors. HLA typing covered class I and class II loci at four-digit resolution. Donor age, sex, ethnicity and CMV serostatus were compiled together with the repertoire data. The study aimed to test whether cataloging public T cell receptors could reveal signatures of past pathogen exposure. Of the roughly 390 genotyped donors, roughly 76% were placed in the genetic ancestry cluster associated with self-reported Caucasian donors. A later genetic analysis took genome-wide SNP genotypes for about 55% of the roughly 700 donors and used that subset as a discovery cohort. Among about 390 genotyped donors of the cohort, an average of about 240,000 unique TCR beta nucleotide sequences were sequenced per donor, roughly 18% of them non-productive. Besides the first cohort of approximately 670 subjects, a separate validation cohort made up of 120 different subjects was used. To predict cytomegalovirus infection status, the study combined high-throughput TCR immunosequencing, statistical association of individual TCRs with disease status, and machine learning. The number of donors typed differed by locus, with roughly 629-640 for A, B, C, DRB1 and DQB1, roughly 520 for DQA1, 606 for DPA1, and approximately 470 for DPB1. To decide whether each TCR beta V gene segment behaved as functional or pseudogenic, an earlier analysis of approximately 590 of the donors relied on high-throughput TCR beta sequencing. Because of strong linkage in the cohort, roughly five DR-DQ haplotypes were treated as single units for association and clustering. All discovery cohort repertoires had been generated on a single sequencing platform. The study used immunosequencing to profile the T cell repertoires of 600 to 850 subjects and linked those repertoires to cytomegalovirus serostatus. Rather than drawing on any new phenotypic data, the later analysis identified candidate immune exposures from TCR beta sequences and the way those sequences occurred across donors. To study patterns of TCR occurrence, a later analysis re-analyzed previously published TCR beta repertoires from 550 to 800 donors and added high-resolution HLA genotyping. Broader findings and caveats from the paper: A group of highly shared sequence variants was considered likely to be a technical artifact of the sequencing pipeline. In vitro tests confirmed that a few of the cytomegalovirus-associated TCR beta chains recognize cytomegalovirus antigens. Most CMV-associated TCR beta chains appeared to be HLA-restricted in a later analysis, and the HLA associations seemed to be driven largely by CMV exposure. Across donors, most TCR sequences were observed very rarely, whereas some public TCRs were present in many individuals. Some IMGT-functional V segments, including TRBV6-2 and TRBV6-3, could not be distinguished by the 87-base-pair reads and were therefore excluded. A later analysis associated about 17,000 TCR beta sequences with specific HLA alleles at a false discovery rate of 0.05. The presence/absence analyses assumed that sequencing depth was roughly uniform across donors, and that assumption may not be true. It was suggested by the authors that the approach could potentially be generalized to other disease states and immunological phenotypes. Strong co-occurrence of HLA alleles, especially DR and DQ, made assigning TCR associations to individual alleles difficult. According to a later analysis, TCR association rates differed among HLA loci, with DRB1 alleles showing the most associated TCRs and HLA-C alleles showing the fewest. Linkage disequilibrium might explain the correlated functional status among segregating V segments, but an unknown experimental factor could not be excluded. In a later analysis, HLA-associated TCR beta chains were found to be more clonally expanded and to have lower generation probabilities than equally common non-associated chains. The study gave a list of some 150 TCR beta chains associated with cytomegalovirus. This cohort had only TCR beta chains sequenced, and the lack of alpha or paired-chain data limited which features could be detected. A further reported finding was that TCR beta sequences accurately predicted the HLA-A and HLA-B alleles for most subjects in the first cohort. According to a later analysis, parvovirus B19, influenza, CMV and Epstein-Barr virus appeared linked to several top co-occurrence clusters. Broadly in line with IMGT annotations, most TCR beta V segments showed up in productive rearrangements about 90% or about 30% of the time in an earlier analysis of approximately 600 of the donors. Because counts were too low, 15 to 20 rarely observed V segments, including chromosome 9 orphons, were excluded from the earlier analysis of about 500 of the donors. A later genetic analysis associated a missense DCLRE1C variant with V-gene and J-gene trimming of TCR beta chains, and an independent cohort replicated the association. The classifier was reported to diagnose cytomegalovirus status with high specificity and sensitivity in both the original cohort and the validation cohort. A later genetic analysis reported fewer N-insertions in productive TCRs among donors in an Asian-associated ancestry cluster than the approximately 670-donor mean. The only immune exposure information available for the cohort was CMV serostatus. Because some donors lacked HLA typing at each locus, the association tests relied only on the typed subset.

The rearranged segments are TRBV6-5 and TRBJ1-6; the D region possibly corresponds to TRBD1 (6 bases align). The specimen sequenced was PBMCs. The clonotype was recovered from a boy aged 2 to 10 in good health and CMV-seronegative. The DNA sequence is TGTGCCAGCAGTTCCGACAGGTTTAATTCACCCCTCCACTTT. The encoded protein is CASSSDRFNSPLHF.